Presented here are 20 T cell receptor beta chains from one specimen sequenced in a study of CXCR3-negative and CXCR3-positive naive CD8 T cells. Study-wide findings and caveats: TRB CDR3s were more hydrophobic in CXCR3-positive than in CXCR3-negative naive cells.

These receptors have no known antigen. 5' RACE that incorporated UMI labels was used to prepare the TRB cDNA libraries. TCRdb re-called the 5' RACE reads; one entry per CDR3 protein, DNA not given. The listing contains more than 100,000 distinct CDR3 sequences. The sample consisted of naive CXCR3+ CD8+ T cells from blood. Subset specified: CD45RO-CCR7+CD27+CD95- naive CD8+ T cells expressing CXCR3 (TNR3+). The receptors originated from a human donor in good health. Some clones in this sample may be carry-over from other donors' samples.

CDR3 sequence reads: CASSLDQRTDTQYF. The rearrangement links TRBV28 to TRBJ2-3. Germline lookup yields CDR1 MDHEN and CDR2 SYDVKM. The CDR3 has 14 amino acids.

The V and J genes are TRBV2 and TRBJ2-1; checking the TCRdb D call of TRBD1 is not possible without DNA. This CDR3 has 13 amino acids. The germline CDR1 and CDR2 sequences are SNHLY and FYNNEI. Here the CDR3 reads CASQGERHNEQFF.

The rearrangement joins TRBV11-3 to TRBJ2-7; TCRdb's D call of TRBD2 is untestable without DNA. Germline CDR1 and CDR2: SGHNT and YENEEA. CDR3 size: 13 residues. Here the CDR3 reads CASSSRTDYEQYF.

The V and J genes are TRBV12-3 or TRBV12-4 and TRBJ1-3; the D call of TRBD1 rests on TCRdb alone, since no DNA is present to check it. The CDR3 length is 16 residues. This CDR3 is CASSLVGEASGNTIYF.

V gene TRBV5-1 combines with J gene TRBJ2-7; TCRdb selects TRBD1, and the lack of DNA leaves this call unchecked. The CDR3 is 15 residues long. Germline CDR1 reads SGHRS; CDR2 reads YFSETQ. The CDR3 is CASSFRTDPFYEQYF.

This rearrangement joins TRBV7-9 to TRBJ2-7. The germline gives CDR1 SEHNR, CDR2 FQNEAQ (reference sequence). The length of the CDR3 is 12 residues. The CDR3 loop is CAILSASYEQYF.

This chain joins TRBV7-2 and TRBJ2-7; with no DNA, the TCRdb D assignment of TRBD2 cannot be verified. Per the germline V gene, CDR1 is SGHTA and CDR2 is FQGNSA. The CDR3 runs 15 residues. This CDR3 reads CASSLTSGGAVEQYF.

V usage is TRBV6-2 or TRBV6-3 and J usage is TRBJ2-3; TCRdb selects TRBD2, and the lack of DNA leaves this call unchecked. This CDR3 region has 15 residues. Germline CDR1 is MNHEY and CDR2 is SVGEGT. The CDR3 here is CASSPGLASTDTQYF.

V gene TRBV9 combines with J gene TRBJ2-1; the TRBD2 assignment by TCRdb is unverifiable without DNA. Germline V CDR1 and CDR2: SGDLS, YYNGEE. The CDR3 consists of 19 residues. The CDR3 spells CASSDPIAGAYPSYNEQFF.

The V call is TRBV9, the J call TRBJ2-7; TCRdb names TRBD1, which stays unverified in the absence of DNA. CDR1 is SGDLS and CDR2 is YYNGEE in the germline V gene. The CDR3 is 15 residues long. CDR3 loop: CASSPGGGDSYEQYF.

V and J are TRBV19 and TRBJ2-1; checking the TCRdb D call of TRBD2 is not possible without DNA. Germline CDR1 is LNHDA and CDR2 is SQIVND (reference sequence). The CDR3 sequence is 14 residues long. The CDR3 loop is CASKLAGAYNEQFF.

The chain employs TRBV5-6 and TRBJ1-5. CDR1 is SGHDT and CDR2 is YYEEEE in the germline V gene. CDR3 length: 15 residues. The CDR3 reads CASSLGAYSNQPQHF.

This sequence joins TRBV7-8 and TRBJ2-2; TCRdb picks TRBD2, but there is no DNA to check that call. The CDR3 contains 18 residues. CDR1 is SGHVS and CDR2 is FQNEAQ in the germline V gene. CDR3 protein: CASSLGPVAGGNTGELFF. Combining the CDR3 with reference TRBV7-8 and TRBJ2-2 gives the whole variable domain GAGVSQSPRYKVAKRGQDVALRCDPISGHVSLFWYQQALGQGPEFLTYFQNEAQLDKSGLPSDRFFAERPEGSVSTLKIQRTQQEDSAVYLCASSLGPVAGGNTGELFFGEGSRLTVL.

The CDR3 sequence is CASKGPYEQYF. The chain combines TRBV2 with TRBJ2-7; TCRdb selects TRBD1, and the lack of DNA leaves this call unchecked. Germline-derived CDR1 and CDR2 are SNHLY and FYNNEI. The length of the CDR3 is 11 residues. The complete variable domain, with remaining parts taken from reference TRBV2 and TRBJ2-7, reads EPEVTQTPSHQVTQMGQEVILRCVPISNHLYFYWYRQILGQKVEFLVSFYNNEISEKSEIFDDQFSVERPDGSNFTLKIRSTKLEDSAMYFCASKGPYEQYFGPGTRLTVT.

V and J are TRBV7-9 and TRBJ2-5; checking the TCRdb D call of TRBD2 is not possible without DNA. The CDR3 contains 15 residues. Per germline, CDR1 SEHNR and CDR2 FQNEAQ (reference sequence). CDR3 in amino acids: CASSGRVAAPETQYF.

The J gene is TRBJ2-7, the V gene TRBV20-1; TCRdb picks TRBD1, but there is no DNA to check that call. Per the germline V gene, CDR1 is DFQATT and CDR2 is SNEGSKA (reference sequence). The CDR3 consists of 13 residues. The CDR3: CSAAMTASYEQYF.

This sequence joins TRBV20-1 and TRBJ2-7; absent DNA, TCRdb's TRBD1 call cannot be checked. CDR1 is DFQATT, CDR2 SNEGSKA, per germline (reference sequence). The CDR3 sequence is 12 residues long. This CDR3 is CSAPGTLYEQYF.

The V and J genes are TRBV6-6 and TRBJ2-1. This CDR3 has 14 residues. Germline loops: CDR1 MNHNY, CDR2 SVGAGI (reference sequence). The CDR3 is CASSIQIPYNEQFF.

This chain uses TRBV28 with TRBJ1-2. The CDR3 is made up of 15 amino acids. Germline V gene lookup returns CDR1 MDHEN and CDR2 SYDVKM. The CDR3 protein is CASSPLQGSGYGYTF.

The gene calls are TRBV2 and TRBJ2-1. Germline V gene lookup returns CDR1 SNHLY and CDR2 FYNNEI. This CDR3 region has 13 residues. CDR3 protein: CASSVYSAGEQFF.